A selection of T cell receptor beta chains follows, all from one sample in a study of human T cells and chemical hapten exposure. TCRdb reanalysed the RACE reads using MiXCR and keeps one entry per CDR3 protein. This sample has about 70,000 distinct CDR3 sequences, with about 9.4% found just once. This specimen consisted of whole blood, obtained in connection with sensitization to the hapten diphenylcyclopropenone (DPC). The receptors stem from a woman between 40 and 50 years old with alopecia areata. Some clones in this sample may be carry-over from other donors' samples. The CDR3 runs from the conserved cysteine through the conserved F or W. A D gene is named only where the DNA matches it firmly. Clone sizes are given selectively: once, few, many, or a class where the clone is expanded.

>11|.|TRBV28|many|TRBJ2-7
CASSLGRDQYF
TGTGCCAGCAGTTTGGGCCGCGACCAGTACTTC
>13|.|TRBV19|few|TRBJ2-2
CASSIELSGELFF
TGTGCCAGTAGTATAGAACTCTCCGGGGAGCTGTTTTTT
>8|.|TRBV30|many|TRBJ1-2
CAWNGYTF
TGTGCCTGGAATGGCTACACCTTC
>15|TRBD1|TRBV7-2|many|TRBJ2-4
CASSLDRVDKNIQYF
TGTGCCAGCAGCTTGGACAGGGTGGACAAAAACATTCAGTACTTC
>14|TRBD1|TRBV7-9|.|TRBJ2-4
CASSSPQGADIQYF
TGTGCCAGCAGTTCGCCTCAGGGGGCGGACATTCAGTACTTC
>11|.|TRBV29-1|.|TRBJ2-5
CSVGLWGTQYF
TGCAGCGTTGGGCTCTGGGGGACCCAGTACTTC
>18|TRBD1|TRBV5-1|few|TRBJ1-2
CASSSTGDRGRVDYGYTF
TGCGCCAGCAGCTCGACCGGGGACAGGGGGCGTGTAGACTATGGCTACACCTTC
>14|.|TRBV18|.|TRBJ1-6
CASRTGSYNSPLHF
TGTGCCAGCCGCACGGGGAGTTATAATTCACCCCTCCACTTT
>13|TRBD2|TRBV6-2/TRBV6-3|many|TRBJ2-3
CASSSGTTDTQYF
TGTGCCAGCAGTTCTGGGACTACGGATACGCAGTATTTT
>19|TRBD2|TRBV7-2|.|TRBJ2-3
CASSLVLTSGGLGTDTQYF
TGTGCCAGCAGCTTAGTTTTGACTAGCGGGGGATTAGGCACAGATACGCAGTATTTT
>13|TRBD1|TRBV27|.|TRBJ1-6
CASSLGQGALLHF
TGTGCCAGCAGTTTAGGGCAGGGGGCTCTCCTCCACTTT
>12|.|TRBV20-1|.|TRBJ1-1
CSVRRGNTEAFF
TGCAGTGTGCGGAGGGGGAACACTGAAGCTTTCTTT
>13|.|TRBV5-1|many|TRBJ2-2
CASSTPGAGELFF
TGCGCCAGCAGCACCCCAGGGGCCGGGGAGCTGTTTTTT
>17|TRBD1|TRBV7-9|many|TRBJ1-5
CASSLAIGTGGNQPQHF
TGTGCCAGCAGCTTAGCGATTGGGACAGGGGGCAATCAGCCCCAGCATTTT
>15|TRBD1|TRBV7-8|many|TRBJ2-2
CASSPRDSDTGELFF
TGTGCCAGCAGCCCTAGGGACAGCGACACCGGGGAGCTGTTTTTT
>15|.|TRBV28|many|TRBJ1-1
CASSFEVFRDTEAFF
TGTGCCAGCAGTTTTGAGGTCTTCAGGGACACTGAAGCTTTCTTT
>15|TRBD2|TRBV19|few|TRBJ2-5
CASSMWAGDQETQYF
TGTGCCAGTAGTATGTGGGCGGGGGACCAGGAGACCCAGTACTTC
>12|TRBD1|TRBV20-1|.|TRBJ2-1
CSASDRFTEQFF
TGCAGTGCTTCGGACAGGTTTACTGAGCAGTTCTTC
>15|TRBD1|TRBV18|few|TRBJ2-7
CASSQTGTGVYEQYF
TGTGCCAGCTCACAGACCGGGACAGGGGTCTACGAGCAGTACTTC
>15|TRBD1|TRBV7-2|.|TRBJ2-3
CASSFRDRDTDTQYF
TGTGCCAGCAGCTTCCGGGACAGAGACACAGATACGCAGTATTTT
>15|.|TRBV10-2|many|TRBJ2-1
CASNDGGWSNNEQFF
TGCGCCAGCAACGATGGGGGGTGGAGTAACAATGAGCAGTTCTTC
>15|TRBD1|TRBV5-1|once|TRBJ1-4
CASSGSRGLGEKLFF
TGCGCCAGCAGCGGAAGCAGGGGGCTCGGTGAAAAACTGTTTTTT
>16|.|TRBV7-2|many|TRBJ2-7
CASTPRAGSNSYEQYF
TGTGCCAGCACCCCCCGGGCCGGGTCTAACTCCTACGAGCAGTACTTC
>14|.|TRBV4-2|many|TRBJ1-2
CASSQEKGNYGYTF
TGTGCCAGCAGCCAAGAGAAGGGGAACTATGGCTACACCTTC
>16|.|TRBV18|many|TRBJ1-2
CASSPLDALPTYGYTF
TGTGCCAGCTCACCACTTGATGCGCTCCCGACCTATGGCTACACCTTC
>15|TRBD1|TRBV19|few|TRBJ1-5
CASSIVAGGRQPQHF
TGTGCCAGTAGTATAGTGGCAGGGGGGCGGCAGCCCCAGCATTTT
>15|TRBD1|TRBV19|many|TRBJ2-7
CASSIRTGGVGEQYF
TGTGCCAGTAGTATACGGACAGGGGGAGTAGGCGAGCAGTACTTC
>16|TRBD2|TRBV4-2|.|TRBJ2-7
CASSQVQAGGSYEQYF
TGTGCCAGCAGCCAAGTCCAAGCGGGGGGATCCTACGAGCAGTACTTC
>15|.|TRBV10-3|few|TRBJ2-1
CAISNGGHLDNEQFF
TGTGCCATCAGCAACGGGGGGCACCTAGACAATGAGCAGTTCTTC
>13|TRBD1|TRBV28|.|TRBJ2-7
CASTRQGAYEQYF
TGTGCCAGCACCCGACAGGGAGCCTACGAGCAGTACTTC
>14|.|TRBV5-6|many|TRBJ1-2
CASSLVVRRYGYTF
TGTGCCAGCAGCTTGGTAGTCCGTCGCTATGGCTACACCTTC
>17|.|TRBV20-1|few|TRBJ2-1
CSAKPHTIFGTYNEQFF
TGCAGTGCAAAACCTCACACTATATTTGGAACCTACAATGAGCAGTTCTTC
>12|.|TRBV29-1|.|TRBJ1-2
CSAALWGGGYTF
TGCAGCGCGGCCCTGTGGGGCGGTGGCTACACCTTC
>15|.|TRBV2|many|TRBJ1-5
CASSFIPGGDQPQHF
TGTGCCAGCAGCTTTATTCCTGGTGGGGATCAGCCCCAGCATTTT
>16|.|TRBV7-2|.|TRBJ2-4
CASSHRTGLAKNIQYF
TGTGCCAGCAGCCACAGGACGGGGCTAGCCAAAAACATTCAGTACTTC
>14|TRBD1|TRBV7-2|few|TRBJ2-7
CASSFSPAGGEQYF
TGTGCCAGCAGCTTCTCCCCGGCAGGGGGCGAGCAGTACTTC
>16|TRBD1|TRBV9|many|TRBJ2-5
CASSFTGTGNGETQYF
TGTGCCAGCAGCTTCACCGGGACAGGGAACGGAGAGACCCAGTACTTC
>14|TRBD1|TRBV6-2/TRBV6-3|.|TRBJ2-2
CASRRQGVPGELFF
TGTGCCAGCAGACGACAGGGGGTGCCCGGGGAGCTGTTTTTT
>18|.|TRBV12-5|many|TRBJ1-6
CASGLVRRSSSYNSPLHF
TGTGCTAGTGGTTTGGTACGGCGCAGTAGCTCCTATAATTCACCCCTCCACTTT
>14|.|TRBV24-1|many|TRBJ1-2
CATSDWDGHYGYTF
TGTGCCACCAGTGATTGGGACGGCCACTATGGCTACACCTTC
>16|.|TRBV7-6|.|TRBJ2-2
CASTRWSGADTGELFF
TGTGCCAGCACCCGGTGGTCAGGGGCCGACACCGGGGAGCTGTTTTTT
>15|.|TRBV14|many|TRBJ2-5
CASSQDRSREETQYF
TGTGCCAGCAGCCAAGACAGGAGCCGCGAGGAGACCCAGTACTTC
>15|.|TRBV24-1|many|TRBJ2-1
CATKDGGQVTNEQFF
TGTGCCACCAAAGACGGGGGGCAGGTGACCAATGAGCAGTTCTTC
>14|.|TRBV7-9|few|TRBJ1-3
CASSRVGFGNTIYF
TGTGCCAGCAGCCGCGTGGGGTTTGGAAACACCATATATTTT
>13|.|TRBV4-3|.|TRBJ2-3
CASSREGSDTQYF
TGCGCCAGCAGCCGAGAAGGGTCAGATACGCAGTATTTT
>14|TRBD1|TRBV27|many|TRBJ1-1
CASGIDRATAEAFF
TGTGCCAGCGGGATCGACAGGGCCACGGCGGAAGCTTTCTTT
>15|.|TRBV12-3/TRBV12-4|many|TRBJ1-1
CASSSPGTANTEAFF
TGTGCCAGCAGTTCGCCAGGGACCGCGAACACTGAAGCTTTCTTT
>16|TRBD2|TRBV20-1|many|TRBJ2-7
CSARALRGIPRYEQYF
TGCAGTGCTAGAGCTCTGCGGGGGATTCCAAGGTACGAGCAGTACTTC
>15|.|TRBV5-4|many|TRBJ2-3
CASSLAGKRTDTQYF
TGTGCCAGCAGCTTGGCGGGGAAACGCACAGATACGCAGTATTTT
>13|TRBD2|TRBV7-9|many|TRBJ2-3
CASSPAGGYTQYF
TGTGCCAGCAGCCCCGCGGGGGGGTATACGCAGTATTTT
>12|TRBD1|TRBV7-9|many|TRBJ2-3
CASSRDRATQYF
TGTGCCAGCAGCCGGGACAGGGCTACGCAGTATTTT
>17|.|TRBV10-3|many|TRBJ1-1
CAIRTGPGDSLNTEAFF
TGTGCCATCAGGACCGGTCCGGGAGACAGTTTGAACACTGAAGCTTTCTTT